The 25 T cell receptor beta chains reported below all come from one sample, sequenced in a study of CD8+ T cells in alopecia areata. RNA extraction was followed by reverse transcription into cDNA, which acted as the sequencing template. The table came from immunoSEQ multiplex PCR; TCRdb's copy has only in-frame clones and leaves some out. The profile shows hundreds of thousands of clones, around 66% of them singletons. Described treatment: oral pan-JAK inhibitor, 5-10 mg twice daily. The specimen was CD4+ T cells sorted from blood, collected at week 44, from a patient treated with tofacitinib. These receptor sequences come from a human donor with alopecia areata.

The chain joins TRBV11-2 to TRBJ1-5, with no clear D. Trimming took 3 bases from V and 1 from J, leaving 7 bases between them. Germline V lookup: CDR1 SGHAT, CDR2 FQNNGV. The CDR3 contains 14 residues. The CDR3 sequence is CASSLSDSNQPQHF. In DNA, the CDR3 is TGTGCCAGCAGCTTGTCGGACAGCAATCAGCCCCAGCATTTT.

This clone was found a few times. The chain recombines TRBV29-1 with TRBJ1-1; D uncertain. Trimming left V 7 bases short and J 2 bases short, with 17 bases between. The germline CDR1 and CDR2 sequences are SQVTM and ANQGSEA. This CDR3 is 14 amino acids long. The CDR3 nucleotides are TGCAGCGCCGGACGGGCAGCTGCTAACACTGAAGCTTTCTTT. Translating it yields CSAGRAAANTEAFF. The whole variable domain, filled in from reference TRBV29-1 and TRBJ1-1, reads SAVISQKPSRDICQRGTSLTIQCQVDSQVTMMFWYRQQPGQSLTLIATANQGSEATYESGFVIDKFPISRPNLTFSTLTVSNMSPEDSSIYLCSAGRAAANTEAFFGQGTRLTVV.

The chain employs TRBV7-3 and TRBJ2-1; TRBD2 agrees at 11 bases. The CDR3 spans 14 residues. J lost 4 bases, V lost 5 bases, and 1 base had no gene match. CDR1 and CDR2 (germline): SGHTA, FQGTGA. CDR3 in amino acids: CASSVAGGYNEQFF. Here the CDR3 DNA reads TGTGCCAGCAGCGTAGCGGGGGGGTACAATGAGCAGTTCTTC.

In its sample, this clone was seen a few times. The chain employs TRBV11-2 and TRBJ2-7, with TRBD1 identical over 7 bases. Germline CDR1 is SGHAT and CDR2 is FQNNGV. The ends lost 3 bases at V and 4 bases at J; junction bases unmatched: 3. The CDR3 spans 13 residues. CDR3 loop: CASSLDRRYEQYF. The DNA for the CDR3 is TGTGCCAGCAGCTTGGACAGGCGATACGAGCAGTACTTC.

The chain couples TRBV11-1 to TRBJ2-3, with 8 bases lining up with TRBD1. V shed 4 bases and J 4 bases; nucleotides not matched to a gene: 7. The CDR3 is 15 residues long. The germline gives CDR1 SGHAT, CDR2 FQDESV (reference sequence). CDR3 residues: CASSSRQGLPDTQYF. DNA for the CDR3: TGTGCCAGCAGCTCGAGACAGGGGCTGCCAGATACGCAGTATTTT. The full variable domain, in which reference TRBV11-1 and TRBJ2-3 provide the parts outside the CDR3, is EAEVAQSPRYKITEKSQAVAFWCDPISGHATLYWYRQILGQGPELLVQFQDESVVDDSQLPKDRFSAERLKGVDSTLKIQPAELGDSAMYLCASSSRQGLPDTQYFGPGTRLTVL.

This sequence joins TRBV6-1 and TRBJ2-1; no clear D gene. The CDR3 has 11 residues. Germline values: CDR1 MNHNS, CDR2 SASEGT. Trimming removed 9 bases from V and 10 bases from J, with 13 bases in between. CDR3 sequence: CASLNVGEQFF. CDR3 sequence (DNA): TGTGCCAGTCTCAACGTAGGGGAGCAGTTCTTC.

This chain connects TRBV11-2 to TRBJ1-2, with TRBD1 as a possible D gene (5 bases). V lost 5 bases and J 5 bases, leaving 12 bases between the germline ends. This CDR3 spans 13 amino acids. Germline CDR1 SGHAT, CDR2 FQNNGV. The CDR3 region has the DNA TGTGCCAGCAGCGAGACCCAGGGTTATGGCTACACCTTC. Translated: CASSETQGYGYTF.

This chain joins TRBV6-5 and TRBJ2-1; no firm D call. Germline values: CDR1 MNHEY, CDR2 SVGAGI. The CDR3 is made up of 16 amino acids. The germline V and J ends were trimmed by 2 bases and 3 bases, with 14 bases remaining between them. This chain's CDR3 is CASSYPNFGGYNEQFF. DNA for the CDR3: TGTGCCAGCAGTTACCCCAACTTTGGTGGCTACAATGAGCAGTTCTTC.

The genes are TRBV29-1 and TRBJ1-4; D not resolved. Trimming left V 5 bases short and J 4 bases short, with 8 bases between. The CDR3 is made up of 12 amino acids. Looked up from germline, CDR1 is SQVTM and CDR2 is ANQGSEA. The CDR3 coding sequence is TGCAGCGTTTGGACGCGTAATGAAAAACTGTTTTTT. Protein product: CSVWTRNEKLFF. Full variable domain (rest looked up from reference TRBV29-1 and TRBJ1-4): SAVISQKPSRDICQRGTSLTIQCQVDSQVTMMFWYRQQPGQSLTLIATANQGSEATYESGFVIDKFPISRPNLTFSTLTVSNMSPEDSSIYLCSVWTRNEKLFFGSGTQLSVL.

The CDR3 protein is CASSIGSPSPLHF. CDR3 bases: TGTGCCAGTAGTATTGGCAGTCCTTCACCCCTCCACTTT. The rearrangement links TRBV19 to TRBJ1-6; D uncertain. The V end was cut by 3 bases, the J end by 9 bases, with 9 bases between. Germline-derived CDR1 and CDR2 are LNHDA and SQIVND (reference sequence). The length of the CDR3 is 13 residues. The whole variable domain, remainder taken from reference TRBV19 and TRBJ1-6, is DGGITQSPKYLFRKEGQNVTLSCEQNLNHDAMYWYRQDPGQGLRLIYYSQIVNDFQKGDIAEGYSVSREKKESFPLTVTSAQKNPTAFYLCASSIGSPSPLHFGNGTRLTVT.

The chain combines TRBV7-8 with TRBJ1-1, with TRBD1 matching 7 bases. The CDR3 runs 14 residues. The junction had 13 bases not matched to a gene; V was cut back by 6 bases and J by 9 bases. Germline assignment: CDR1 SGHVS and CDR2 FQNEAQ. CDR3 in DNA: TGTGCCAGCAGTAACAAGCGACAGGGAGGAAAAGCTTTCTTT. This translates into CASSNKRQGGKAFF.

The rearrangement joins TRBV29-1 to TRBJ2-5; 9 bases align to TRBD1. Germline assignment: CDR1 SQVTM and CDR2 ANQGSEA. Trimming cost V 4 bases and J 3 bases; bases outside gene matches: 3. The CDR3 extends over 13 amino acids. The CDR3 loop is CSVGQGGKETQYF. CDR3 coding DNA: TGCAGCGTTGGACAGGGGGGTAAAGAGACCCAGTACTTC.

The chain couples TRBV4-3 to TRBJ2-5; D possibly uses TRBD1 or TRBD2 (6 bases each). Germline lookup yields CDR1 LGHNA and CDR2 YSLEER. The V end lost 1 base, the J end lost 4 bases, and 13 bases lay between the germline ends. The CDR3 is made up of 15 amino acids. The CDR3 loop is CASSQGGAKGETQYF. The CDR3 bases are TGCGCCAGCAGCCAAGGGGGGGCTAAGGGAGAGACCCAGTACTTC.

The CDR3 coding sequence is TGCGCCAGCAGCTTGGAAGGGAGCTCTGGGGCCAACGTCCTGACTTTC. This gives the protein CASSLEGSSGANVLTF. The chain is built from TRBV5-1 and TRBJ2-6; weak D call: TRBD2 (5 bases). The CDR3 extends over 16 amino acids. Germline-derived CDR1 and CDR2 are SGHRS and YFSETQ. V was cut by 0 bases and J by 0 bases, with 7 bases left in between.

The chain has TRBV30 and TRBJ1-3; D is unclear. Germline V lookup: CDR1 GTSNPN, CDR2 SVGIG (reference sequence). Trimming took off 1 base at V and 3 bases at J, with 7 bases between the two ends. The CDR3 length is 13 residues. CDR3 DNA: TGTGCCTGGAGTGATCATCGTGGAAACACCATATATTTT. Translating it yields CAWSDHRGNTIYF.

The chain is built from TRBV5-4 and TRBJ2-7, with D possibly being TRBD1 or TRBD2 (5 bases each). CDR1 is SGHNT and CDR2 is YYREEE in the germline V gene (reference sequence). The V end was cut by 4 bases, the J end by 3 bases, with 11 bases between. This CDR3 comprises 13 residues. In DNA form, the CDR3 reads TGTGCCAGCAGCACCCGGGACGTCTACGAGCAGTACTTC. Its protein is CASSTRDVYEQYF.

This clone was seen a handful of times. The DNA for the CDR3 is TGTGCCAGCAGTCCTAACTACACCGGGGAGCTGTTTTTT. It encodes CASSPNYTGELFF. V and J are TRBV6-6 and TRBJ2-2; D is unclear. Germline V CDR1 and CDR2: MNHNY, SVGAGI (reference sequence). V lost 5 bases to trimming and J lost 3 bases, with 7 bases between them. This CDR3 is built from 13 residues.

The chain has TRBV29-1 and TRBJ2-5; D is unresolved. CDR3 length equals 12 residues. The V end was cut by 4 bases, the J end by 5 bases, with 11 bases between. Germline CDR1 reads SQVTM; CDR2 reads ANQGSEA. CDR3 DNA sequence: TGCAGCGTTGGCGTACAAAGGGAGACCCAGTACTTC. Its translation: CSVGVQRETQYF.

This sequence joins TRBV7-3 and TRBJ2-2, with 8 bases fitting TRBD1. Trimming took 5 bases from V and 7 from J; bases not matched to a gene: 15. The germline CDR1 and CDR2 sequences are SGHTA and FQGTGA. CDR3 size: 17 residues. The CDR3 protein is CASSPTPDRGVYGELFF. Here the CDR3 DNA reads TGTGCCAGCAGCCCTACGCCCGACAGGGGTGTTTACGGGGAGCTGTTTTTT.

CDR3: CASSPRTGAYSNQPQHF. CDR3 in DNA: TGTGCCAGCAGTCCTAGGACAGGCGCCTATAGCAATCAGCCCCAGCATTTT. The rearrangement uses TRBV27 and TRBJ1-5, with TRBD1 identical over 7 bases. Germline V CDR1 and CDR2: MNHEY, SMNVEV (reference sequence). V lost 5 bases, J lost 0 bases, and 10 bases stayed unmatched. This CDR3 has 17 amino acids.

The chain links TRBV29-1 to TRBJ2-7; perhaps D is TRBD1 or TRBD2 (5 bases each). Trimming shortened V by 2 bases and J by 5 bases, and 13 bases separated the two germline ends. Germline V gives CDR1 SQVTM, CDR2 ANQGSEA. The CDR3 length is 13 residues. The CDR3 DNA reads as TGCAGCGTTGAAAGGACTTTAGGGGACGAGCAGTACTTC. Encoded protein: CSVERTLGDEQYF.

The chain links TRBV5-1 to TRBJ2-6, with D perhaps matching TRBD1 (5 bases). The CDR3 has 15 residues. Germline assignment: CDR1 SGHRS and CDR2 YFSETQ. The V and J ends lost 4 bases and 1 base respectively, with 9 bases between them. CDR3 DNA: TGCGCCAGCAGCCCGACAGATTCTGGGGCCAACGTCCTGACTTTC. Encoded protein: CASSPTDSGANVLTF.

The gene calls are TRBV25-1 and TRBJ1-1, with D perhaps TRBD1 (6 bases). CDR1 and CDR2 (germline): MGHDK, SYGVNS. The CDR3 spans 15 residues. The germline V and J ends were trimmed by 6 bases and 8 bases, with 22 bases remaining between them. In DNA form, the CDR3 reads TGTGCCAGCAGCGCACGCACACAGGGAAAACGAGAAGCTTTCTTT. It specifies CASSARTQGKREAFF.

A note on this clone: Relative to the germline gene, one junction end is altered; a read error may explain this. The gene calls are TRBV4-3 and TRBJ2-5, with D tentatively TRBD1 or TRBD2 (5 bases each). Germline CDR1 LGHNA, CDR2 YSLEER. This CDR3 region has 13 residues. The CDR3 region is CASSTGTQGTQYF. The CDR3 DNA sequence: TGCGCCAGCAGCACCGGGACCCAAGGGACCCAGTACTTC.

The chain employs TRBV15 and TRBJ1-6; a possible D gene is TRBD1 (6 bases). CDR1 and CDR2 (germline): LNHNV, YYDKDF (reference sequence). This CDR3 is 13 amino acids long. V shed 5 bases and J shed 7 bases, with 9 bases lying between them. The CDR3 coding sequence is TGTGCCACCAGCGTCAGGGGAAATTCACCCCTCCACTTT. As protein: CATSVRGNSPLHF.